The 18 T cell receptor beta chains given below trace back to one sample, sequenced in a study of cytomegalovirus exposure and HLA in healthy donors. Both 60 Vbeta primers and 13 Jbeta primers went into the PCR. Produced via immunoSEQ multiplex PCR; TCRdb's table is partial and in-frame only. The data contain tens of thousands of clones, 78% of them seen just once; the ten biggest clones take up nearly 9%. The material sequenced was PBMCs. The source is a woman aged 35 to 49 in good health and CMV-seropositive.

CDR3 sequence: CASSQQVPGYTF. The CDR3 nucleotides are TGTGCCAGCAGTCAACAGGTGCCGGGCTACACCTTC. The V gene is TRBV28, the J gene TRBJ1-2; D might be TRBD1 (5 bases). V lost 5 bases and J 8 bases, leaving 12 bases between the germline ends. The CDR3 extends over 12 amino acids. Germline-derived CDR1 and CDR2 are MDHEN and SYDVKM.

This clone was detected a few times. CDR3 loop: CASSWRLAGDNEQFF. The CDR3 DNA is TGCGCCAGCAGCTGGCGACTAGCGGGGGACAATGAGCAGTTCTTC. V gene TRBV5-1 combines with J gene TRBJ2-1; 12 nucleotides line up with TRBD2. Germline V gene data show CDR1 as SGHRS and CDR2 as YFSETQ. This CDR3 has 15 amino acids. V was clipped by 3 bases and J by 5 bases; unmatched bases: 3.

A few counts support this clone. The V gene is TRBV9, the J gene TRBJ2-7; TRBD1 is a possible D gene (6 bases). CDR1 SGDLS and CDR2 YYNGEE come from the germline V gene. Deletions cut 4 bases from V and 4 bases from J, with 9 bases between. This CDR3 is 12 amino acids long. For the CDR3, the DNA is TGTGCCAGCAGCCCTCAGGGGTACGAGCAGTACTTC. It codes for CASSPQGYEQYF.

The chain is built from TRBV4-3 and TRBJ2-5, with 11 bases matching TRBD2. CDR1 is LGHNA, CDR2 YSLEER, per germline. The CDR3 covers 17 residues. Trimming removed 0 bases from V and 5 bases from J; junction bases left unmatched: 8. For the CDR3, the DNA is TGCGCCAGCAGCCAAGAAATGCTAGCGGGGGGTCGGGAGACCCAGTACTTC. Translated: CASSQEMLAGGRETQYF.

This clone occurred a few times. The CDR3 region is CASSLNSGGGNEQFF. CDR3 DNA: TGTGCCAGCAGCCTCAATAGCGGGGGGGGCAATGAGCAGTTCTTC. This chain links TRBV6-5 with TRBJ2-1, with 11 bases aligning to TRBD2. The junction had 7 bases not matched to a gene; V was cut back by 6 bases and J by 6 bases. Germline V gene sequence: CDR1 MNHEY, CDR2 SVGAGI. The CDR3 is 15 amino acids.

The CDR3 nucleotides read TGTGCCAGCCAAGACAGGGAGGTCCACGAGCAGTACTTC. This sequence encodes CASQDREVHEQYF. The chain is built from TRBV6-6 and TRBJ2-7; tentative D call: TRBD1 (7 bases). CDR1 and CDR2 from the germline V gene are MNHNY and SVGAGI (reference sequence). V dropped 8 bases and J dropped 5 bases, with 16 bases sitting between them. The CDR3 covers 13 residues.

The gene calls are TRBV5-1 and TRBJ1-2, with 12 bases that match TRBD1. The CDR3 extends over 14 amino acids. Germline V gene sequence: CDR1 SGHRS, CDR2 YFSETQ. J gave up 8 bases and V 5 bases, and 7 bases lay outside the gene matches. The CDR3: CASSTGQGARGYTF. The CDR3 DNA is TGCGCCAGCAGTACGGGACAGGGGGCACGAGGCTACACCTTC.

The V gene is TRBV6-5, the J gene TRBJ1-2; D is possibly TRBD1 (5 bases). CDR3 size: 15 residues. The V end lost 2 bases, the J end lost 4 bases, and 14 bases lay between the germline ends. CDR1 MNHEY and CDR2 SVGAGI come from the germline V gene. The CDR3 DNA follows: TGTGCCAGCAGTTACCGGCAGGGCCCTTCCTATGGCTACACCTTC. Its translation: CASSYRQGPSYGYTF.

The rearrangement joins TRBV11-2 to TRBJ2-3; TRBD2 agrees at 15 bases. V lost 5 bases and J lost 4; bases outside the gene matches: 7. CDR1 and CDR2 (germline): SGHAT, FQNNGV. The CDR3 runs 17 residues. CDR3 nucleotide sequence: TGTGCCAGCAGCCCGGGGACTAGCGGGGGGTGGCCAGATACGCAGTATTTT. The encoded protein is CASSPGTSGGWPDTQYF.

V gene TRBV9 combines with J gene TRBJ1-5; D ambiguous. Germline values: CDR1 SGDLS, CDR2 YYNGEE. This CDR3 is built from 15 residues. Trimming pared 0 bases from V and 0 bases from J, leaving 7 bases between. The CDR3 region is CASSVDSDSNQPQHF. The CDR3, as DNA: TGTGCCAGCAGCGTAGACAGTGATAGCAATCAGCCCCAGCATTTT.

This chain joins TRBV2 and TRBJ2-3; 9 bases line up with TRBD1. The CDR3 spans 14 residues. CDR1 is SNHLY and CDR2 is FYNNEI in the germline V gene. V shed 5 bases, J shed 1 base, and the junction held 1 base outside the gene matches. As DNA, the CDR3 is TGTGCCAGCAGTCGGACAGGGGGCACAGATACGCAGTATTTT. It specifies CASSRTGGTDTQYF.

This chain uses TRBV2 with TRBJ2-4, with 7 bases fitting TRBD1. The CDR3 consists of 13 residues. Unmatched junction bases numbered 0, after V lost 6 bases and J lost 1 base. Germline CDR1 is SNHLY and CDR2 is FYNNEI. DNA for the CDR3: TGTGCCAGCAGCAGGGGGGCCAAAAACATTCAGTACTTC. It codes for CASSRGAKNIQYF.

This clone occurred a few times. The chain uses TRBV4-1 and TRBJ1-1, with 8 nucleotides matching TRBD1. The CDR3 runs to 13 residues. With V trimmed by 4 bases and J by 4 bases, 2 bases remained unmatched. Germline CDR1 MGHRA, CDR2 YSYEKL. In nucleotides, the CDR3 is TGCGCCAGCAGCCCAGGGGGCCCCACTGAAGCTTTCTTT. Its protein product is CASSPGGPTEAFF.

This clone has more than one count but fewer than ten. The genes are TRBV5-6 and TRBJ1-2; 7 positions agree with TRBD1. CDR3 length: 14 residues. The V and J ends lost 3 bases and 7 bases, in that order; junction bases with no gene match: 9. Germline assignment: CDR1 SGHDT and CDR2 YYEEEE. CDR3 nucleotide sequence: TGTGCCAGCAGCTCGGGAGACCCAGGGGGTGGCTACACCTTC. Its translation: CASSSGDPGGGYTF.

The J gene is TRBJ2-7, the V gene TRBV2, with TRBD1 identical over 9 bases. Germline assignment: CDR1 SNHLY and CDR2 FYNNEI. The CDR3 loop spans 14 amino acids. V lost 4 bases to trimming and J lost 1 base; unmatched junction nucleotides: 2. In nucleotides, the CDR3 is TGTGCCAGCAGTGGACAGGGGGATTCCTACGAGCAGTACTTC. This codes for CASSGQGDSYEQYF. The full variable domain, its missing parts supplied by reference TRBV2 and TRBJ2-7, is EPEVTQTPSHQVTQMGQEVILRCVPISNHLYFYWYRQILGQKVEFLVSFYNNEISEKSEIFDDQFSVERPDGSNFTLKIRSTKLEDSAMYFCASSGQGDSYEQYFGPGTRLTVT.

J is TRBJ2-1 and V is TRBV5-4, with TRBD2 matching over 10 bases. V lost 3 bases, J lost 10 bases, and 7 bases stayed unmatched. The CDR3 extends over 14 amino acids. Germline CDR1 reads SGHNT; CDR2 reads YYREEE (reference sequence). In DNA, the CDR3 is TGTGCCAGCAGCTCACAGCGGGGGGGCGACGAGCAGTTCTTC. It is translated as CASSSQRGGDEQFF.

The chain employs TRBV19 and TRBJ1-1; the D is unclear. Trimming cost V 1 base and J 0 bases, with 21 bases left between them. The CDR3 is 19 amino acids. CDR1 LNHDA and CDR2 SQIVND come from the germline V gene (reference sequence). CDR3: CASSIGQRRFSLMNTEAFF. The DNA of the CDR3 is TGTGCCAGTAGTATAGGTCAGCGGAGATTTAGTCTCATGAACACTGAAGCTTTCTTT.

Only one count was recorded for this clone. The chain links TRBV28 to TRBJ1-5; the D gene is possibly TRBD1 (5 bases). V was cut by 6 bases and J by 6 bases, with 15 bases left in between. Germline V gene sequence: CDR1 MDHEN, CDR2 SYDVKM. The CDR3 consists of 14 residues. Here the CDR3 DNA reads TGTGCCAGCAGCCTAGCGGGGGGGACTCAGCCCCAGCATTTT. As protein: CASSLAGGTQPQHF.